The T cell receptor (beta chain) described here comes from a study of Ad26.COV2.S vaccination and SARS-CoV-2 variants. Findings of the study overall: Total T cell responses, in the TCR breadth and depth analyses, may have been underestimated.

CDR3 size: 15 residues. Germline CDR1 SEHNR, CDR2 FQNEAQ (reference sequence). The junction had 3 bases not matched to a gene; V was cut back by 3 bases and J by 2 bases. For this clone: The antigen is unknown.

Profiled with immunoSEQ multiplex PCR; TCRdb holds only in-frame clones, not every one. The table has 300,000 to 450,000 clones, 92% seen once. V and J are TRBV7-9 and TRBJ1-1; the match to TRBD1 covers 10 bases. This TCR derives from a human donor who had recovered from COVID-19. The starting material was peripheral blood, obtained after recovery from COVID-19. The CDR3 loop reads CASSLTTGGNTEAFF. The CDR3 DNA sequence: TGTGCCAGCAGCTTGACGACAGGGGGCAACACTGAAGCTTTCTTT.